This T cell receptor (beta chain) emerged from a study of technical replicates of blood from several donors (dated by TCRdb to 2016 to 2017). The library came from the immunoSEQ multiplex PCR assay. As stored in TCRdb, this immuneACCESS dataset retains in-frame rearrangements with V and J assigned. A fraction of the clones does not appear; measured against another copy, unresolved V genes explain less than half of the discrepancy, and the remainder lacks a known reason. The sample profile shows under 85,000 clones; roughly 93% of them were found once. In total, the top ten clones hold less than 0.3% of the sample. A word on this clone: What this receptor recognizes is not known. Nothing much larger sits one base from this clone, and base qualities are not available.

For CDR1 and CDR2, the germline V gene (reference sequence) lists MNHNY and SVGAGI. Relative to germline, V is 5 bases shorter and J is 0 bases shorter, with 9 bases between their ends. The CDR3 covers 14 residues, taking in both the cysteine and the phenylalanine. Of all the DNA, just the CDR3 is kept, 42 bases in frame from base 1. The sample consisted of T cells isolated from PBMCs. The TCR was taken from a human donor in good health. The sequence is built from TRBV6-6 and TRBJ2-3; TRBD1 is a weak D gene call, 5 bases matching. The CDR3 protein is CASSDSLSTDTQYF. The DNA reads as follows: TGTGCCAGCAGTGACAGCCTTAGCACAGATACGCAGTATTTT.